This T cell receptor beta chain comes out of a study of early T cells in non-severe SARS-CoV-2 infection. Study-level background: Sequencing of unsorted whole blood was done on bulk RNA, leaving chains unpaired.

The germline V gene encodes CDR1 SGHTA and CDR2 FQGTGA. The CDR3 runs to 13 residues. J lost 4 bases, V lost 4 bases, and 4 bases had no gene match. Unique molecular identifiers (one per individual cDNA molecule) were attached. TCRdb re-called the 5' RACE reads through MiXCR, storing one row per CDR3 protein. The sample has under 70,000 distinct CDR3 sequences; over 9.5% are singletons. This sequence was found in an adult who was a healthcare worker with PCR-confirmed SARS-CoV-2 infection or an uninfected control (not recorded which). The gene calls are TRBV7-3 and TRBJ2-7; 7 bases map to TRBD2. Sequencing was done on a sample of whole blood. The CDR3 sequence: CASSSQAGYEQYF. The CDR3 nucleotides read TGTGCCAGCAGCTCCCAAGCGGGATACGAGCAGTACTTC.